The rows below give T cell receptor beta chains drawn from one sample of a study of radiation and T cells in renal cell carcinoma. Using immunoSEQ multiplex PCR, the repertoire was profiled, and TCRdb retains in-frame clones only, with some absent. The sample comprises 14,000 to 15,000 clones, less than 75% of which are singletons, and under 20% rests with the top ten. This material consisted of tumor tissue, taken from a patient whose treatment was nephrectomy without radiotherapy. The origin of the receptors is a man in his sixties with renal cell carcinoma. Each CDR3 is given with its conserved first and last residue. The D gene is left open where the match is weak. Expanded clones get a size class; other rows say once, few or many, or leave the size out.

cdr3_nt | cdr3_aa | v_call | d_call | clone_size | j_call
TGTGCCAGCAGCCCTACGGGACTAGCGATCGGAGGGCAGTTCTTC | CASSPTGLAIGGQFF | TRBV7-9 | TRBD2 | few | TRBJ2-1
TGTGCCAGTATCATGACCGGGACAGGGTCCTACGAGCAGTACTTC | CASIMTGTGSYEQYF | TRBV19 | TRBD1 | - | TRBJ2-7
TGTGCCAGCAGCTTAGCCCTAGCGGGAACCTACAATGAGCAGTTCTTC | CASSLALAGTYNEQFF | TRBV7-9 | TRBD2 | few | TRBJ2-1
TGTGCCAGCAGTCTCCCCGGGAGGGGGCGGAATGAGCAGTTCTTC | CASSLPGRGRNEQFF | TRBV6-5 | - | - | TRBJ2-1
TGTGCCAGCAAGACAGGGGGAAAGCCCCAGCATTTT | CASKTGGKPQHF | TRBV27 | TRBD1 | few | TRBJ1-5
TGTGCCAGCAGCTTAACCGGGTCCACAGATACGCAGTATTTT | CASSLTGSTDTQYF | TRBV7-8 | - | few | TRBJ2-3
TGTGCCAGCTCACCACCGGACAGGTTTGGAAATGAGCAGTTCTTC | CASSPPDRFGNEQFF | TRBV18 | TRBD1 | once | TRBJ2-1
TGTGCCAGCAGTTCAGGGGGTTCCCTGGCTAACTATGGCTACACCTTC | CASSSGGSLANYGYTF | TRBV28 | TRBD1 | - | TRBJ1-2
TGCGCCAGCAGCTCTGACAGGGGGAACACCGGGGAGCTGTTTTTT | CASSSDRGNTGELFF | TRBV5-1 | TRBD1 | - | TRBJ2-2
TGCGCCAGCAGCCACCCCGGACGGCTGAATGAAGGGCAGTACTTC | CASSHPGRLNEGQYF | TRBV4-1 | - | - | TRBJ2-7
TGCGCCAGCAGCTTAGGGTGGGGGATCGGCTACGAGCAGTACTTC | CASSLGWGIGYEQYF | TRBV5-1 | - | - | TRBJ2-7
TGTGCCAGCAGCTTCTTTACGGACGGTGAAGCTTTCTTT | CASSFFTDGEAFF | TRBV11-2 | - | medium-sized | TRBJ1-1
TGTGCCAGCAGCTCCCGGGCCGGGCCAAACATTCAGTACTTC | CASSSRAGPNIQYF | TRBV7-2 | - | - | TRBJ2-4
TGCGCCAGCAGCCTCAGGGGGGATACGCAGTATTTT | CASSLRGDTQYF | TRBV4-3 | TRBD1 | - | TRBJ2-3
TGTGCCAGCCAATCCAGATCAGGAGCAACTAATGAAAAACTGTTTTTT | CASQSRSGATNEKLFF | TRBV19 | - | - | TRBJ1-4
TGTGCCAGCAGTGAACTGGACGGTAGCAATCAGCCCCAGCATTTT | CASSELDGSNQPQHF | TRBV2 | - | once | TRBJ1-5
TGTGCCATCAGTGAGGGTGTGGGAGAGGTAGATACGCAGTATTTT | CAISEGVGEVDTQYF | TRBV10-3 | - | few | TRBJ2-3
TGTGCCAGCAGCTTTTATGGGGACTATGGCTACACCTTC | CASSFYGDYGYTF | TRBV5-6 | - | - | TRBJ1-2
TGTGCCAGCAGTGAAGAGGGTAGCGGACCCTACGAGCAGTACTTC | CASSEEGSGPYEQYF | TRBV6-1 | - | few | TRBJ2-7
TGTGCCAGCAGCGGAAGGACAGTTTACAATGAGCAGTTCTTC | CASSGRTVYNEQFF | TRBV7-9 | - | - | TRBJ2-1
TGTGCCAGCAGTGGGGTTGCGGCTAATGAAAAACTGTTTTTT | CASSGVAANEKLFF | TRBV2 | - | - | TRBJ1-4
TGTGCCAGCAGACCGGGACAGGGGGCGGGGGAGCAGTACTTC | CASRPGQGAGEQYF | TRBV6-1 | TRBD1 | once | TRBJ2-7